The 23 T cell receptor beta chains in this list originate from one sample, sequenced in a study of cytomegalovirus exposure and HLA in healthy donors. The PCR was carried out with 60 Vbeta primers and 13 Jbeta primers. Measured with immunoSEQ multiplex PCR; TCRdb has only the in-frame clones, and not every one. The sample consists of about 130,000 clones, around three quarters of them appearing once. Specimen: PBMCs. The source is a middle-aged man in good health and CMV-seropositive.

This rearrangement joins TRBV30 to TRBJ1-5; D gene uncertain. CDR3 length: 14 amino acids. Germline-derived CDR1 and CDR2 are GTSNPN and SVGIG (reference sequence). V was trimmed by 6 bases and J by 0 bases, leaving 12 bases between them. CDR3 sequence reads: CACRKQNSNQPQHF. The CDR3 DNA reads as TGTGCCTGCCGGAAACAGAATAGCAATCAGCCCCAGCATTTT. The whole variable domain, remainder taken from reference TRBV30 and TRBJ1-5, is SQTIHQWPATLVQPVGSPLSLECTVEGTSNPNLYWYRQAAGRGLQLLFYSVGIGQISSEVPQNLSASRPQDRQFILSSKKLLLSDSGFYLCACRKQNSNQPQHFGDGTRLSIL.

The V gene is TRBV29-1, the J gene TRBJ2-5, with 7 bases fitting TRBD2. This CDR3 has 13 amino acids. V dropped 7 bases and J dropped 5; count of bases not matched to a gene: 10. The germline V gene encodes CDR1 SQVTM and CDR2 ANQGSEA. CDR3 in amino acids: CSAVAGDGETQYF. The CDR3 DNA follows: TGCAGCGCCGTGGCGGGAGATGGGGAGACCCAGTACTTC.

The chain is built from TRBV4-2 and TRBJ2-5; possible D gene TRBD1, 5 bases. The J call is uncertain, as TRBJ2-7 better fits the DNA end. This CDR3 spans 14 amino acids. Germline V CDR1 and CDR2: LGHNA, YNFKEQ. In DNA, the CDR3 is TGTGCCAGCAGCCATACCCCCGCTGGGGCCGAGCAGTACTTC. Translated: CASSHTPAGAEQYF.

J is TRBJ2-5 and V is TRBV2; 8 bases are shared with TRBD2. The end of the DNA aligns better with TRBJ2-7, so the J call may be wrong. Looked up from germline, CDR1 is SNHLY and CDR2 is FYNNEI. The CDR3 length is 15 residues. In DNA, the CDR3 is TGTGCCAGCAGGCCTACTAGCGGACTAGTTTACGAGCAGTACTTC. Protein: CASRPTSGLVYEQYF.

This chain uses TRBV2 with TRBJ1-4; perhaps TRBD1 as D (6 bases). The germline V gene has CDR1 SNHLY and CDR2 FYNNEI. The CDR3 is made up of 15 amino acids. Deletions cut 8 bases from V and 5 bases from J, with 18 bases between. CDR3 loop: CASQQGWGANEKLFF. For the CDR3, the DNA is TGTGCCAGCCAACAGGGATGGGGTGCCAATGAAAAACTGTTTTTT.

This rearrangement joins TRBV19 to TRBJ1-3; a weak D match, TRBD1 (5 bases). V was clipped by 7 bases and J by 0 bases, with 10 bases between them. There are 14 residues in the CDR3. Germline assignment: CDR1 LNHDA and CDR2 SQIVND (reference sequence). The CDR3 spells CASKQDYSGNTIYF. As DNA, the CDR3 is TGTGCCAGTAAACAGGACTACTCTGGAAACACCATATATTTT. The full variable domain, rest sourced from reference TRBV19 and TRBJ1-3, is DGGITQSPKYLFRKEGQNVTLSCEQNLNHDAMYWYRQDPGQGLRLIYYSQIVNDFQKGDIAEGYSVSREKKESFPLTVTSAQKNPTAFYLCASKQDYSGNTIYFGEGSWLTVV.

The chain employs TRBV5-4 and TRBJ1-1; D perhaps matches TRBD1 (6 bases). Per the germline V gene, CDR1 is SGHNT and CDR2 is YYREEE (reference sequence). Trimming removed 4 bases at V and 1 base at J, with 11 bases between. CDR3 length: 14 amino acids. CDR3 sequence (DNA): TGTGCCAGCAGCCTCAGGACAGCGAACACTGAAGCTTTCTTT. It encodes CASSLRTANTEAFF.

Details on this clone: Mismatch with germline at one junction end may stem from a read error. V usage is TRBV7-9 and J usage is TRBJ1-2; D is possibly TRBD1 (5 bases). This CDR3 region has 13 residues. Germline CDR1 and CDR2: SEHNR and FQNEAQ (reference sequence). CDR3 nucleotides: TGTTCCAGCAGCTTAGAAGCGCAGGGAGGCTACACCTTC. Translating it yields CSSSLEAQGGYTF.

The gene calls are TRBV27 and TRBJ1-3; D unresolved. The CDR3 has 11 residues. Trimming removed 8 bases from V and 2 bases from J, with 4 bases in between. The V gene's germline CDR1 is MNHEY and CDR2 SMNVEV (reference sequence). The chain's CDR3 is CASCAGNTIYF. Here the CDR3 DNA reads TGTGCCAGCTGCGCTGGAAACACCATATATTTT.

This chain joins TRBV10-1 and TRBJ1-1; D is undetermined. Germline V lookup: CDR1 WNHNN, CDR2 SYGVQD (reference sequence). Between the trimmed V and J ends, which lost 0 bases and 0 bases, there was a span of 5 bases. CDR3 length equals 14 residues. The chain's CDR3 is CASSESRVNTEAFF. Here the CDR3 DNA reads TGCGCCAGCAGTGAGTCTCGGGTGAACACTGAAGCTTTCTTT.

This clone has a handful of counts. J is TRBJ1-5 and V is TRBV6-6, with TRBD1 identical over 8 bases. The J segment lost 8 bases and the V segment lost 10 bases, leaving 16 bases of the junction unmatched. Germline CDR1 MNHNY, CDR2 SVGAGI (reference sequence). The CDR3 totals 15 residues. The CDR3 protein is CAISRTRTGKEPQHF. In DNA form, the CDR3 reads TGTGCCATCTCACGAACAAGGACAGGGAAAGAGCCCCAGCATTTT.

The rearrangement joins TRBV27 to TRBJ2-1; no reliable D call. V lost 7 bases and J lost 9, with 16 bases in between. This CDR3 contains 13 residues. Per germline, CDR1 MNHEY and CDR2 SMNVEV (reference sequence). CDR3 sequence: CASTSDSHTEQFF. The DNA for the CDR3 is TGTGCCAGCACCTCCGACTCACACACTGAGCAGTTCTTC.

In nucleotides, the CDR3 is TGTGCCAGTAGTATCCATAACCCGGGCGCGGGAGCACGGAATGAGCAGTTCTTC. This translates into CASSIHNPGAGARNEQFF. The gene calls are TRBV19 and TRBJ2-1, with 7 bases matching TRBD2. V dropped 3 bases and J dropped 7; count of bases not matched to a gene: 18. The CDR3 is 18 amino acids. The germline V gene has CDR1 LNHDA and CDR2 SQIVND (reference sequence).

This rearrangement joins TRBV7-3 to TRBJ1-1, with D possibly TRBD1 on 5 matching bases. Trimming stripped 5 bases from V and 0 bases from J, with 7 bases between. Germline assignment: CDR1 SGHTA and CDR2 FQGTGA. The CDR3 has 13 amino acids. CDR3 DNA: TGTGCCAGCAGCACGACAGTGAACACTGAAGCTTTCTTT. Protein sequence: CASSTTVNTEAFF.

The V call is TRBV11-2, the J call TRBJ2-1; D is perhaps TRBD2 (6 bases). Looked up from germline, CDR1 is SGHAT and CDR2 is FQNNGV. CDR3 length: 15 residues. V gave up 3 bases and J gave up 0 bases, with 9 bases separating them. The CDR3 nucleotides read TGTGCCAGCAGCTTTGCGGGGATCTCCTACAATGAGCAGTTCTTC. This encodes CASSFAGISYNEQFF.

The gene calls are TRBV7-3 and TRBJ2-6, with D hard to call. CDR3 size: 14 residues. V gave up 2 bases and J gave up 2 bases, with 4 bases separating them. CDR1 is SGHTA and CDR2 is FQGTGA in the germline V gene. The CDR3 bases are TGTGCCAGCAGCTTATCTCCTGGGGCCAACGTCCTGACTTTC. It is translated as CASSLSPGANVLTF.

The chain has TRBV4-1 and TRBJ2-7; D possibly corresponds to TRBD2 (6 bases). With 1 base removed from V and 2 bases from J, the gap between germline ends came to 18 bases. The CDR3 totals 17 residues. CDR1 MGHRA and CDR2 YSYEKL come from the germline V gene. CDR3 sequence: CASSQVLGRHGTYEQYF. The CDR3 DNA reads as TGCGCCAGCAGCCAAGTCTTGGGGAGGCACGGGACCTACGAGCAGTACTTC.

This sequence joins TRBV5-1 and TRBJ1-1; possible D gene TRBD1, 5 bases. Germline values: CDR1 SGHRS, CDR2 YFSETQ. The germline V and J ends were trimmed by 0 bases and 8 bases, with 17 bases remaining between them. This CDR3 spans 15 amino acids. CDR3 loop: CASSLGRGGRGEAFF. As DNA, the CDR3 is TGCGCCAGCAGCTTGGGACGGGGGGGTAGGGGCGAAGCTTTCTTT.

The chain uses TRBV11-2 and TRBJ2-2; no firm D call. This CDR3 contains 12 residues. V lost 5 bases and J lost 4, with 5 bases in between. CDR1 is SGHAT and CDR2 is FQNNGV in the germline V gene. The CDR3 DNA follows: TGTGCCAGCAGCCCCTTCACCGGGGAGCTGTTTTTT. Translated: CASSPFTGELFF.

In this sample, this clone turned up once. The chain recombines TRBV7-9 with TRBJ1-1, with D perhaps matching TRBD1 (6 bases). The CDR3 has 14 amino acids. The V gene's germline CDR1 is SEHNR and CDR2 FQNEAQ (reference sequence). V was clipped by 5 bases and J by 1 base, with 11 bases between them. The CDR3 region has the DNA TGTGCCAGCAGCCCGCGAGGGGGGAACACTGAAGCTTTCTTT. Its translation is CASSPRGGNTEAFF.

The chain carries TRBV7-3 and TRBJ2-1; possible D gene TRBD2, 6 bases. V lost 4 bases, J lost 9 bases, and 16 bases lay in between. CDR1 and CDR2 from the germline V gene are SGHTA and FQGTGA. This CDR3 has 14 amino acids. The CDR3 DNA reads TGTGCCAGCAGCTCCGCCGGAGGGCCAATTGAGCAGTTCTTC. Encoded protein: CASSSAGGPIEQFF.

CDR3 residues: CASSVARGSGETQYF. CDR3 DNA: TGTGCCAGCAGCGTAGCTAGGGGGAGCGGTGAGACCCAGTACTTC. The rearrangement joins TRBV9 to TRBJ2-5, with a weak D call TRBD1 (6 bases). Trimming stripped 0 bases from V and 5 bases from J, with 14 bases between. CDR1 SGDLS and CDR2 YYNGEE come from the germline V gene. This CDR3 is 15 amino acids long.

This CDR3 is CASSGLAGGINEQFF. CDR3 DNA sequence: TGTGCCAGCAGTGGACTAGCGGGAGGTATCAATGAGCAGTTCTTC. This chain joins TRBV6-1 and TRBJ2-1; the match to TRBD2 covers 13 bases. Germline CDR1 is MNHNS and CDR2 is SASEGT. The CDR3 runs 15 residues. J lost 6 bases, V lost 4 bases, and 3 bases had no gene match.